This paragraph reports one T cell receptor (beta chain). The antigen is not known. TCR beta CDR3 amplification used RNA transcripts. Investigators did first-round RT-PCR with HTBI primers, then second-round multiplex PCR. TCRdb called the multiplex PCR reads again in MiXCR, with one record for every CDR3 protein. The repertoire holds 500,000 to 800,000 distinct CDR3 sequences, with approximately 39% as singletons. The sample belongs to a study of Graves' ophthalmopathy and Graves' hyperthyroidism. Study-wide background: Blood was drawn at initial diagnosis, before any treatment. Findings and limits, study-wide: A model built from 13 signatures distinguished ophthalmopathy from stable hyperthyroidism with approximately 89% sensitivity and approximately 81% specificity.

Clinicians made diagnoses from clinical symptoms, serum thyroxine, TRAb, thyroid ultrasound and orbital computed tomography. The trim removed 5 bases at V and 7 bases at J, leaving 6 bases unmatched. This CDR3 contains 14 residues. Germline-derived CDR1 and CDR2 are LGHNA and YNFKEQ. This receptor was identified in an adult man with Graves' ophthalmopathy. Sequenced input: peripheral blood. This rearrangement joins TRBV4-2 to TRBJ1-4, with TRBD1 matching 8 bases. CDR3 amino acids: CASSKQGVREKLFF. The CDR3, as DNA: TGTGCCAGCAGCAAACAGGGGGTGCGTGAAAAACTGTTTTTT.